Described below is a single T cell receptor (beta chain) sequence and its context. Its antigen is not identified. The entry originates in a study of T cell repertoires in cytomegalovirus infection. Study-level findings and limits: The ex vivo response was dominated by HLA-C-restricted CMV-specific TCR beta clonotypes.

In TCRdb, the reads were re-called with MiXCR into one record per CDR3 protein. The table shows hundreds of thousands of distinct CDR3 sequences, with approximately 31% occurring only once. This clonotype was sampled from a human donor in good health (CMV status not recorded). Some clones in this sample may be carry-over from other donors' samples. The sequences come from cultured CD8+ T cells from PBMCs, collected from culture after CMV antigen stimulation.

The CDR3 reads CASSPRQGKTKNIQYF. In DNA, the CDR3 is TGTGCCAGCAGTCCCAGACAGGGGAAGACCAAAAACATTCAGTACTTC. This chain connects TRBV6-5 to TRBJ2-4, with 8 bases lining up with TRBD1. The V and J ends lost 5 bases and 2 bases, in that order; junction bases with no gene match: 8. The CDR3 loop spans 16 amino acids. CDR1 is MNHEY, CDR2 SVGAGI, per germline.